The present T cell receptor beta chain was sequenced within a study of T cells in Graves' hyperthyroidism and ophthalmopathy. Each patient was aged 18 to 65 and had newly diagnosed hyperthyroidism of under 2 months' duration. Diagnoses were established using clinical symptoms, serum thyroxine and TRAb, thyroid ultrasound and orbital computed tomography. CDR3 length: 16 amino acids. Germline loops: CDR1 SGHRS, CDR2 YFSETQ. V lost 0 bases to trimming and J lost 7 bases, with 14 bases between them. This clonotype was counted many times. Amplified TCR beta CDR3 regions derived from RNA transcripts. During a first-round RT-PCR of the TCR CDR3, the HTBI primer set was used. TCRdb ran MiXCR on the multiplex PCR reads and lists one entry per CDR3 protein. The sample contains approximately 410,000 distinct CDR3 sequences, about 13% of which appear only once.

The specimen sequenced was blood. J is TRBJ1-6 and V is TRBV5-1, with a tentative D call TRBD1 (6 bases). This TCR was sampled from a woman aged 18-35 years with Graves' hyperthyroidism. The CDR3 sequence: CASSLDRWTVNSPLHF. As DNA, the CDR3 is TGCGCCAGCAGCTTGGATCGTTGGACAGTAAATTCACCCCTCCACTTT. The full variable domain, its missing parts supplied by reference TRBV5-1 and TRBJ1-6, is KAGVTQTPRYLIKTRGQQVTLSCSPISGHRSVSWYQQTPGQGLQFLFEYFSETQRNKGNFPGRFSGRQFSNSRSEMNVSTLELGDSALYLCASSLDRWTVNSPLHFGNGTRLTVT.